The 22 T cell receptor beta chains given below trace back to one sample, sequenced in a study of PD-1 blockade in mismatch repair-deficient tumors (TCRdb year 2017). Reading the label with the study, this specimen's time point is: approximately nine-day in vitro stimulation with candidate neoantigen peptide 5. The library was obtained by the immunoSEQ multiplex PCR assay. Drawn from immuneACCESS, this table holds only the in-frame rearrangements with V and J called that TCRdb kept. Clones are partly lost; checked studies trace under half to an unresolved V gene and leave the rest unexplained. The sample profile shows 16,000 or so clones; approximately 80% of them were found once. The ten top clones hold 9.5% to 13% of the sample. Their cognate antigens are unknown. Source: cells cultured in vitro, taken from a patient treated with pembrolizumab. These receptors were obtained from an adult with mismatch repair-deficient cancer.

The chain combines TRBV7-2 with TRBJ2-7, with D tentatively TRBD1 or TRBD2 (5 bases each). Germline V CDR1 and CDR2: SGHTA, FQGNSA. The CDR3 contains 15 residues. The germline V and J ends were trimmed by 3 bases and 1 base, with 13 bases remaining between them. For the CDR3, the DNA is TGTGCCAGCAGCTTCGCGCCAGGGAGATCCTACGAGCAGTACTTC. Amino acids: CASSFAPGRSYEQYF.

The chain carries TRBV30 and TRBJ2-7; 9 nucleotides line up with TRBD1. V shed 3 bases, J shed 4 bases, and the junction held 4 bases outside the gene matches. CDR1 and CDR2 (germline): GTSNPN, SVGIG (reference sequence). This CDR3 is built from 13 residues. Written as DNA, the CDR3 is TGTGCCTGGAGCAAGGGACAGGGTTACGAGCAGTACTTC. Amino acids: CAWSKGQGYEQYF.

CDR3 coding DNA: TGTGCCATGGATCCCTCTAAGACTAGCGGGAATGAGCAGTTCTTC. It encodes CAMDPSKTSGNEQFF. The chain recombines TRBV30 with TRBJ2-1; TRBD2 matches at 10 bases. V lost 8 bases to trimming and J lost 7 bases; unmatched junction nucleotides: 14. The length of the CDR3 is 15 residues. Germline V lookup: CDR1 GTSNPN, CDR2 SVGIG (reference sequence).

The chain couples TRBV2 to TRBJ2-1; D is unclear. The V end lost 7 bases, the J end lost 7 bases, and 17 bases lay between the germline ends. Per the germline V gene, CDR1 is SNHLY and CDR2 is FYNNEI. CDR3 length: 14 amino acids. This CDR3 is CASTQLPSGNEQFF. The CDR3 nucleotides read TGTGCCAGCACCCAACTCCCAAGTGGGAATGAGCAGTTCTTC. Combining the CDR3 with reference TRBV2 and TRBJ2-1 gives the whole variable domain EPEVTQTPSHQVTQMGQEVILRCVPISNHLYFYWYRQILGQKVEFLVSFYNNEISEKSEIFDDQFSVERPDGSNFTLKIRSTKLEDSAMYFCASTQLPSGNEQFFGPGTRLTVL.

Remarks on this clone: At one end the junction does not follow the germline gene, possibly because of a read error. The chain is built from TRBV27 and TRBJ2-7; no definite D call. The CDR3 is made up of 9 amino acids. Germline CDR1 reads MNHEY; CDR2 reads SMNVEV (reference sequence). As DNA, the CDR3 is TGCGCTAGAATTAGGGAGCAGTACTTC. This sequence encodes CARIREQYF.

The rearrangement joins TRBV7-2 to TRBJ2-7; tentatively, D is TRBD1 (6 bases). Germline V gene lookup returns CDR1 SGHTA and CDR2 FQGNSA. This CDR3 has 13 residues. Trimming pared 4 bases from V and 4 bases from J, leaving 11 bases between. CDR3 sequence (DNA): TGTGCCAGCAGCTCAACCACAGGGTACGAGCAGTACTTC. This codes for CASSSTTGYEQYF.

The chain links TRBV9 to TRBJ1-1; 8 nucleotides align to TRBD1. This CDR3 is 13 amino acids long. V lost 3 bases, J lost 10 bases, and 8 bases stayed unmatched. Looked up from germline, CDR1 is SGDLS and CDR2 is YYNGEE. CDR3 amino acids: CASSDQQGGGAFF. CDR3 DNA sequence: TGTGCCAGCAGCGACCAACAGGGGGGGGGAGCTTTCTTT.

The V call is TRBV19, the J call TRBJ1-3; D unclear. Germline V CDR1 and CDR2: LNHDA, SQIVND (reference sequence). This CDR3 region has 14 residues. The V gene lost 1 base and the J gene lost 1 base, with 5 bases spanning the gap. CDR3 DNA sequence: TGTGCCAGTAGTATAGGGGAATCTGGAAACACCATATATTTT. It yields the protein CASSIGESGNTIYF.

This rearrangement joins TRBV30 to TRBJ1-2; 8 bases are a match to TRBD1. The V gene end was trimmed by 2 bases and the J gene end by 7 bases; junction bases not matched to a gene: 3. The CDR3 has 12 amino acids. Germline V gene sequence: CDR1 GTSNPN, CDR2 SVGIG (reference sequence). The CDR3 loop reads CAWSSGGVGYTF. The DNA for the CDR3 is TGTGCCTGGAGTTCAGGGGGCGTTGGCTACACCTTC.

The rearrangement uses TRBV28 and TRBJ1-2, with 11 bases lining up with TRBD1. Per the germline V gene, CDR1 is MDHEN and CDR2 is SYDVKM. The junction had 11 bases not matched to a gene; V was cut back by 4 bases and J by 7 bases. The CDR3 sequence is 16 residues long. In DNA, the CDR3 is TGTGCCAGCAGTTATGTTCAGGACAGGGGGCTGGGTGGCTACACCTTC. Translated: CASSYVQDRGLGGYTF.

This chain links TRBV27 with TRBJ2-1, with D possibly being TRBD2 (6 bases). The CDR3 contains 14 residues. The V gene lost 5 bases and the J gene lost 7 bases, with 15 bases spanning the gap. Germline values: CDR1 MNHEY, CDR2 SMNVEV (reference sequence). CDR3 loop: CASSPETSRNEQFF. DNA for the CDR3: TGTGCCAGCAGTCCCGAGACTAGTCGGAATGAGCAGTTCTTC.

The CDR3 loop is CASSRGPANYGYTF. Here the CDR3 DNA reads TGTGCCAGCAGCCGGGGTCCAGCTAACTATGGCTACACCTTC. This sequence joins TRBV7-2 and TRBJ1-2; no reliable D call. Trimming took 5 bases from V and 0 from J, leaving 10 bases between them. The CDR3 contains 14 residues. Germline V gene data show CDR1 as SGHTA and CDR2 as FQGNSA.

The chain couples TRBV5-1 to TRBJ2-1; D uncertain. V lost 0 bases and J lost 6, with 13 bases in between. Germline V gene data show CDR1 as SGHRS and CDR2 as YFSETQ. The CDR3 extends over 15 amino acids. The CDR3 spells CASSLGASRTNEQFF. The CDR3 region has the DNA TGCGCCAGCAGCTTGGGTGCGAGTCGGACCAATGAGCAGTTCTTC.

The chain combines TRBV7-3 with TRBJ2-7, with D possibly being TRBD2 (6 bases). V was pared by 4 bases and J by 1 base, with 14 bases between. The germline CDR1 and CDR2 sequences are SGHTA and FQGTGA. The CDR3 has 15 amino acids. CDR3 bases: TGTGCCAGCAGCTACCAGGGAGGACCGTCCTACGAGCAGTACTTC. Amino acids: CASSYQGGPSYEQYF.

The V and J genes are TRBV9 and TRBJ2-1; TRBD2 agrees at 11 bases. The V segment lost 2 bases and the J segment 3 bases; nucleotides outside the gene matches: 1. Germline CDR1 SGDLS, CDR2 YYNGEE. The CDR3 extends over 15 amino acids. CDR3 sequence reads: CASSVTSGGYNEQFF. CDR3 DNA: TGTGCCAGCAGCGTTACTAGCGGGGGCTACAATGAGCAGTTCTTC.

The CDR3 sequence: CASSLDTSGAYEQYF. The CDR3 DNA reads as TGTGCCAGCAGCTTAGATACTAGCGGGGCCTACGAGCAGTACTTC. This chain uses TRBV7-3 with TRBJ2-7; 10 bases are a match to TRBD2. Per the germline V gene, CDR1 is SGHTA and CDR2 is FQGTGA. The CDR3 spans 15 residues. V shed 2 bases, J shed 2 bases, and the junction held 3 bases outside the gene matches.

The rearrangement uses TRBV7-9 and TRBJ1-1; 9 bases fit TRBD1. Germline CDR1 and CDR2: SEHNR and FQNEAQ (reference sequence). Losses at the gene ends were 3 bases for V and 12 bases for J; bases not matched to a gene: 8. The CDR3 extends over 13 amino acids. The CDR3 nucleotides read TGTGCCAGCAGCTTCTCCCGGGACAGGGTTACTTTCTTT. Protein: CASSFSRDRVTFF.

The chain recombines TRBV19 with TRBJ1-1; D may be TRBD1 (6 bases). The V gene's germline CDR1 is LNHDA and CDR2 SQIVND (reference sequence). The CDR3 consists of 13 residues. The ends were cut back, 3 bases at V and 3 bases at J, with 8 bases in the middle. The CDR3: CASSIQGHTEAFF. The CDR3 DNA reads as TGTGCCAGTAGTATTCAGGGGCACACTGAAGCTTTCTTT.

The rearrangement joins TRBV19 to TRBJ2-3, with TRBD2 as a possible D gene (5 bases). The V end was cut by 0 bases, the J end by 2 bases, with 12 bases between. Germline assignment: CDR1 LNHDA and CDR2 SQIVND (reference sequence). CDR3 length equals 16 residues. CDR3 region: CASSIDRGPNTDTQYF. In nucleotides, the CDR3 is TGTGCCAGTAGTATAGATCGGGGTCCAAACACAGATACGCAGTATTTT.

The chain recombines TRBV5-5 with TRBJ2-2, with D maybe TRBD2 (6 bases). Germline V lookup: CDR1 SGHKS, CDR2 YYEKEE (reference sequence). V lost 6 bases and J lost 2, with 11 bases in between. The CDR3 is made up of 14 amino acids. CDR3 sequence reads: CASIAETNTGELFF. CDR3 in DNA: TGTGCCAGCATAGCGGAGACAAACACCGGGGAGCTGTTTTTT.

This clone was counted only a few times. The rearrangement joins TRBV18 to TRBJ2-5, with D uncertain. The CDR3 sequence is 14 residues long. Germline CDR1 KGHSH, CDR2 LQKENI. The ends were cut back, 0 bases at V and 2 bases at J, with 7 bases in the middle. The CDR3 sequence is CASSPPYSQETQYF. CDR3 bases: TGTGCCAGCTCACCACCTTACTCTCAAGAGACCCAGTACTTC.

This clone was counted once. The chain is built from TRBV5-1 and TRBJ2-6; TRBD1 aligns across 8 bases. Germline V gene lookup returns CDR1 SGHRS and CDR2 YFSETQ. V lost 4 bases, J lost 0 bases, and 6 bases stayed unmatched. The CDR3 runs 17 residues. The CDR3 loop is CASSVGQGGSGANVLTF. CDR3 sequence (DNA): TGCGCCAGCAGCGTAGGACAGGGCGGCTCTGGGGCCAACGTCCTGACTTTC. Full variable domain (outside the CDR3, taken from reference TRBV5-1 and TRBJ2-6): KAGVTQTPRYLIKTRGQQVTLSCSPISGHRSVSWYQQTPGQGLQFLFEYFSETQRNKGNFPGRFSGRQFSNSRSEMNVSTLELGDSALYLCASSVGQGGSGANVLTFGAGSRLTVL.